This T cell receptor (beta chain) comes out of a study of identifying expanded T cells in peripheral blood. Generated by immunoSEQ multiplex PCR, the TCRdb table keeps only in-frame clones and is missing some. This table has about 100,000 clones, over 75% appearing once. The CDR3 totals 11 residues. V gave up 6 bases and J gave up 9 bases, with 11 bases separating them. Germline V gene lookup returns CDR1 MNHNY and CDR2 SVGAGI (reference sequence). Sequencing was done on a sample of blood. This clonotype originated in a person between 18 and 70 years old in good health. The gene calls are TRBV6-6 and TRBJ1-1; D is perhaps TRBD1 (5 bases). CDR3 residues: CASRRDDQAFF. The CDR3 DNA sequence: TGTGCCAGCAGACGGGACGATCAAGCTTTCTTT.